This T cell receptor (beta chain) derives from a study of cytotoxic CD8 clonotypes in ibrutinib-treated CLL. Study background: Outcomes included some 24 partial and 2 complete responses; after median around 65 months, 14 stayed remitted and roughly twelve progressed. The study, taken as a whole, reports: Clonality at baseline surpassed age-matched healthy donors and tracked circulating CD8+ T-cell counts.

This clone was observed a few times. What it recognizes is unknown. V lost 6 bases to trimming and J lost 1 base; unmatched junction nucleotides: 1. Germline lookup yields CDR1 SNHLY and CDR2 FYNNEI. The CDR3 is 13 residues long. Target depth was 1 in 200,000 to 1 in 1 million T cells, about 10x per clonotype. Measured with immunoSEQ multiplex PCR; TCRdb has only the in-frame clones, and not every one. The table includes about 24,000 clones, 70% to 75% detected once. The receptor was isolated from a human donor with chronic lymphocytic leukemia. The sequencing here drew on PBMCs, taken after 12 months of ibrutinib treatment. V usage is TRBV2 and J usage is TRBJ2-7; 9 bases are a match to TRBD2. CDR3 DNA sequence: TGTGCCAGCAGAGCGGGGGGATCCTACGAGCAGTACTTC. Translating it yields CASRAGGSYEQYF.